A single sample is the source of the 22 T cell receptor beta chains below, sequenced in a study of T cell repertoires and HLA-DP antigens listed by TCRdb under 2018. The antigens these receptors bind are not known. The library was prepared using the immunoSEQ multiplex PCR assay. The clones in this table, taken by TCRdb from immuneACCESS, are in-frame only. Not every clone is retained; where verified, under half of the shortfall comes from an unresolved V gene, and the cause of the rest is unknown. The sample table records approximately 100,000 clones; roughly nine tenths of these occur just once. The ten largest account for less than 2% of the sample. The sequenced material came from CD4+ T cells from PBMCs. These receptors were collected from a man between 50 and 59 years old in good health and CMV-seronegative.

This clone was seen a few times. This chain connects TRBV7-2 to TRBJ1-2; perhaps TRBD1 as D (5 bases). This CDR3 has 14 residues. V lost 5 bases and J lost 2, with 12 bases in between. Per germline, CDR1 SGHTA and CDR2 FQGNSA. The CDR3 DNA is TGTGCCAGCAGCCCCGACACAGGAAACTATGGCTACACCTTC. Its translation: CASSPDTGNYGYTF.

V usage is TRBV5-1 and J usage is TRBJ2-7; 7 bases align to TRBD1. Germline V gene data show CDR1 as SGHRS and CDR2 as YFSETQ. This CDR3 has 13 residues. V gave up 4 bases and J gave up 6 bases; unmatched junction bases: 7. The CDR3 DNA follows: TGCGCCAGCAGCCTGCAGACAGGGACCGAGCAGTACTTC. Translated: CASSLQTGTEQYF.

The chain employs TRBV5-1 and TRBJ2-5; TRBD1 might be the D (6 bases). CDR1 is SGHRS, CDR2 YFSETQ, per germline. The V gene lost 5 bases and the J gene lost 2 bases, with 10 bases spanning the gap. The CDR3 has 13 amino acids. The CDR3 DNA reads as TGCGCCAGCAGACGTGGGACACAAGAGACCCAGTACTTC. It encodes CASRRGTQETQYF.

The chain has TRBV28 and TRBJ1-2; 8 bases align to TRBD1. Germline V gives CDR1 MDHEN, CDR2 SYDVKM. The junction had 13 bases not matched to a gene; V was cut back by 3 bases and J by 4 bases. The CDR3 sequence is 17 residues long. The CDR3 sequence: CASSFLLGQGGTYGYTF. CDR3 DNA sequence: TGTGCCAGCAGTTTTCTCTTAGGACAGGGTGGGACCTATGGCTACACCTTC.

The chain combines TRBV28 with TRBJ2-7, with D possibly being TRBD2 (6 bases). The CDR3 is made up of 13 amino acids. Germline CDR1 and CDR2: MDHEN and SYDVKM. V shed 3 bases and J shed 6 bases, with 12 bases lying between them. The CDR3 coding sequence is TGTGCCAGCAGTTTGGGCGGGGAGAGCGAGCAGTACTTC. Translation gives CASSLGGESEQYF.

The genes are TRBV5-1 and TRBJ1-5; D is ambiguous. V lost 5 bases and J 0 bases, leaving 12 bases between the germline ends. CDR1 is SGHRS and CDR2 is YFSETQ in the germline V gene. CDR3 size: 15 residues. CDR3 sequence: CASRKDGYSNQPQHF. CDR3 DNA: TGCGCCAGCAGAAAGGACGGATATAGCAATCAGCCCCAGCATTTT.

The chain couples TRBV7-8 to TRBJ2-7; the D gene could be TRBD1 or TRBD2 (6 bases each). This CDR3 spans 14 amino acids. Trimming left V 5 bases short and J 3 bases short, with 14 bases between. Per germline, CDR1 SGHVS and CDR2 FQNEAQ. The CDR3 DNA sequence: TGTGCCAGCAGCCAGTTCGGGGGCAGCTACGAGCAGTACTTC. The encoded protein is CASSQFGGSYEQYF.

The CDR3, as DNA: TGTGCCAGCAGCTTTGACTACAGCCGAAACTACGAGCAGTACTTC. Translating gives CASSFDYSRNYEQYF. The chain joins TRBV7-2 to TRBJ2-7; weak D call: TRBD2 (5 bases). The CDR3 is made up of 15 amino acids. Germline CDR1 SGHTA, CDR2 FQGNSA. The V end lost 3 bases, the J end lost 3 bases, and 15 bases lay between the germline ends.

This chain connects TRBV14 to TRBJ1-6, with a tentative D call TRBD1 (6 bases). Trimming shortened V by 0 bases and J by 9 bases, and 15 bases separated the two germline ends. The length of the CDR3 is 16 residues. CDR1 is SGHDN, CDR2 FVKESK, per germline. CDR3 bases: TGTGCCAGCAGCCAAGACGGGGGCAGGGCCATTTCACCCCTCCACTTT. Translated, it gives CASSQDGGRAISPLHF. Supplemented by reference TRBV14 and TRBJ1-6, the full variable domain reads EAGVTQFPSHSVIEKGQTVTLRCDPISGHDNLYWYRRVMGKEIKFLLHFVKESKQDESGMPNNRFLAERTGGTYSTLKVQPAELEDSGVYFCASSQDGGRAISPLHFGNGTRLTVT.

The V call is TRBV5-4, the J call TRBJ2-7; a possible D gene is TRBD1 (6 bases). The V and J ends lost 4 bases and 0 bases respectively, with 14 bases between them. The CDR3 extends over 15 amino acids. The germline V gene has CDR1 SGHNT and CDR2 YYREEE (reference sequence). This chain's CDR3 is CASSPRDRSSYEQYF. CDR3 sequence (DNA): TGTGCCAGCAGCCCCAGAGACAGGAGCTCCTACGAGCAGTACTTC.

The rearrangement joins TRBV7-9 to TRBJ2-2, with 12 nucleotides matching TRBD2. The length of the CDR3 is 16 residues. V dropped 5 bases and J dropped 6; count of bases not matched to a gene: 7. Per germline, CDR1 SEHNR and CDR2 FQNEAQ (reference sequence). The CDR3 is CASSPGLAGKAGELFF. The CDR3, as DNA: TGTGCCAGCAGCCCAGGACTAGCGGGGAAGGCCGGGGAGCTGTTTTTT.

The chain carries TRBV7-3 and TRBJ1-6; D not resolved. The V end lost 5 bases, the J end lost 8 bases, and 7 bases lay between the germline ends. Germline V gene sequence: CDR1 SGHTA, CDR2 FQGTGA. The CDR3 runs 12 residues. The CDR3 sequence is CASSEGDSPLHF. DNA of the CDR3: TGTGCCAGCAGCGAGGGAGATTCACCCCTCCACTTT. The full variable domain, in which reference TRBV7-3 and TRBJ1-6 provide the parts outside the CDR3, is GAGVSQTPSNKVTEKGKYVELRCDPISGHTALYWYRQSLGQGPEFLIYFQGTGAADDSGLPNDRFFAVRPEGSVSTLKIQRTERGDSAVYLCASSEGDSPLHFGNGTRLTVT.

This clone was counted a few times. The rearrangement joins TRBV14 to TRBJ1-2; D may be TRBD1 (5 bases). This CDR3 spans 14 amino acids. Trimming left V 5 bases short and J 6 bases short, with 16 bases between. Germline loops: CDR1 SGHDN, CDR2 FVKESK. CDR3 in DNA: TGTGCCAGCAGCAGGGACCCGTTGCTGGATGGCTACACCTTC. It codes for CASSRDPLLDGYTF.

The rearrangement uses TRBV14 and TRBJ1-1; the D is unclear. V dropped 5 bases and J dropped 1 base, with 8 bases sitting between them. Germline V gene lookup returns CDR1 SGHDN and CDR2 FVKESK. The CDR3 runs to 13 residues. The CDR3, as DNA: TGTGCCAGCAGCTACCAAACGAACACTGAAGCTTTCTTT. Amino acids: CASSYQTNTEAFF.

The rearrangement uses TRBV27 and TRBJ1-4; D gene uncertain. There are 15 residues in the CDR3. In germline, CDR1 is MNHEY, CDR2 SMNVEV (reference sequence). V lost 3 bases to trimming and J lost 4 bases, with 12 bases between them. The CDR3 region is CASSFYGAFNEKLFF. The CDR3 DNA is TGTGCCAGCAGTTTTTACGGAGCTTTTAATGAAAAACTGTTTTTT.

This sequence joins TRBV5-1 and TRBJ1-2; a weak D match, TRBD1 (5 bases). V was pared by 5 bases and J by 2 bases, with 13 bases between. Germline CDR1 reads SGHRS; CDR2 reads YFSETQ. CDR3 length: 14 residues. The CDR3 region is CASRRDPGNYGYTF. CDR3 DNA: TGCGCCAGCAGACGGGACCCCGGGAACTATGGCTACACCTTC.

As concerns this clone: An end of the junction differs from the germline gene, which may be a read error. V and J are TRBV7-7 and TRBJ2-5, with TRBD2 identical over 9 bases. The CDR3 runs to 13 residues. Germline V gives CDR1 SSHAT, CDR2 FNYEAQ (reference sequence). The CDR3: CASSGGNTETQYF. CDR3 nucleotides: TGTGCTAGCAGCGGGGGGAATACGGAGACCCAGTACTTC.

V usage is TRBV5-1 and J usage is TRBJ2-5; 7 nucleotides align to TRBD1. The CDR3 contains 15 residues. The germline gives CDR1 SGHRS, CDR2 YFSETQ. With 4 bases clipped from V and 5 bases from J, the junction kept 11 bases outside the gene matches. CDR3 amino acids: CASSHTLTGVETQYF. DNA of the CDR3: TGCGCCAGCAGCCATACCCTCACAGGGGTGGAGACCCAGTACTTC.

This chain connects TRBV11-2 to TRBJ2-5, with 7 nucleotides matching TRBD1. The CDR3 contains 15 residues. Per the germline V gene, CDR1 is SGHAT and CDR2 is FQNNGV. With 5 bases clipped from V and 9 bases from J, the junction kept 15 bases outside the gene matches. CDR3 sequence: CASSIGRGSDGAQYF. The CDR3 DNA follows: TGTGCCAGCAGCATAGGCAGGGGGTCTGATGGGGCCCAGTACTTC.

V is TRBV7-2 and J is TRBJ2-5, with 7 bases matching TRBD2. The CDR3 consists of 16 residues. The germline V gene encodes CDR1 SGHTA and CDR2 FQGNSA. V shed 2 bases, J shed 1 base, and the junction held 7 bases outside the gene matches. As DNA, the CDR3 is TGTGCCAGCAGCTTAACCTCTAGCGGAATCCAAGAGACCCAGTACTTC. Its translation is CASSLTSSGIQETQYF.

In this sample, this clone turned up once. The genes are TRBV30 and TRBJ2-5, with TRBD2 as a possible D gene (5 bases). The V gene lost 2 bases and the J gene lost 11 bases, with 15 bases spanning the gap. The CDR3 sequence is 12 residues long. CDR1 and CDR2 (germline): GTSNPN, SVGIG (reference sequence). CDR3 in amino acids: CAWSLGGWEQYF. The CDR3 coding sequence is TGTGCCTGGAGTCTCGGAGGCTGGGAGCAGTACTTC.

V is TRBV4-3 and J is TRBJ1-6; 8 positions match TRBD1. Trimming removed 2 bases from V and 10 bases from J; junction bases left unmatched: 7. CDR1 and CDR2 from the germline V gene are LGHNA and YSLEER. The CDR3 totals 15 residues. The CDR3 region is CASSQSPGGQSPLHF. The CDR3 DNA reads TGCGCCAGCAGCCAATCGCCAGGGGGCCAGTCACCCCTCCACTTT.